One sample yielded the 20 T cell receptor beta chains listed below, sequenced in a study of T-cell reconstitution after alpha-beta-depleted transplantation in children. Unique molecular identifiers tagged the TCRbeta library. TCRdb processed the PCR reads anew with MiXCR; each CDR3 protein has one entry. This repertoire shows some 600,000 distinct CDR3 sequences, roughly 13% found once; its top ten account for around 2.2%. The sample consisted of PBMCs, mostly from graft donor cells, taken 360 days after TCRalphabeta/CD19-depleted stem cell transplant. The receptor source for this set is a male patient younger than 18 who had a stem cell transplant for acute myeloid leukemia, so the T cells may come from the graft donor.

This clonotype was found a few times. This chain's CDR3 is CASSQDRASGLSYEQYF. Written as DNA, the CDR3 is TGTGCCAGCAGCCAAGATAGGGCTAGCGGTCTCTCCTACGAGCAGTACTTC. This chain connects TRBV4-2 to TRBJ2-7, with 7 bases lining up with TRBD2. Germline trimming cut 0 bases from V and 0 bases from J; bases unmatched to any gene: 8. Germline V CDR1 and CDR2: LGHNA, YNFKEQ. The CDR3 length is 17 residues.

This clonotype has only a few counts. The chain couples TRBV28 to TRBJ1-1; D unclear. Germline loops: CDR1 MDHEN, CDR2 SYDVKM. The CDR3 is 12 amino acids. Trimming left V 3 bases short and J 3 bases short, with 5 bases between. The CDR3 nucleotides read TGTGCCAGCAGTTTCAAATACACTGAAGCTTTCTTT. Its protein product is CASSFKYTEAFF.

This clonotype was picked up a small number of times. The V gene is TRBV20-1, the J gene TRBJ2-7; 12 positions agree with TRBD1. Germline V lookup: CDR1 DFQATT, CDR2 SNEGSKA (reference sequence). The junction had 4 bases not matched to a gene; V was cut back by 1 base and J by 3 bases. The CDR3 is made up of 15 amino acids. The chain's CDR3 is CSARAGQGASYEQYF. The DNA of the CDR3 is TGCAGTGCTAGAGCGGGACAGGGGGCTAGCTACGAGCAGTACTTC.

In this sample, this clonotype turned up many times. CDR3 nucleotides: TGCGCCAGCAGCTTGGGCCTAGCGGAGTACACAGATACGCAGTATTTT. Its translation is CASSLGLAEYTDTQYF. The chain combines TRBV5-1 with TRBJ2-3; 7 bases fit TRBD2. This CDR3 is built from 16 residues. Germline assignment: CDR1 SGHRS and CDR2 YFSETQ. Trimming took 0 bases from V and 2 from J; bases not matched to a gene: 6.

This clonotype was seen more than once but under ten times. CDR3 amino acids: CSARVAGRETQYF. CDR3 sequence (DNA): TGCAGTGCTAGAGTGGCAGGGAGGGAGACCCAGTACTTC. The V gene is TRBV20-1, the J gene TRBJ2-5, with D possibly matching TRBD2 (6 bases). Germline CDR1 and CDR2: DFQATT and SNEGSKA (reference sequence). The ends were cut back, 1 base at V and 5 bases at J, with 11 bases in the middle. This CDR3 contains 13 residues.

This clonotype was seen a few times. V gene TRBV6-1 combines with J gene TRBJ2-7, with 7 bases lining up with TRBD2. The CDR3 length is 13 residues. Trimming cost V 6 bases and J 0 bases; bases outside gene matches: 2. From germline, CDR1 is MNHNS and CDR2 SASEGT. The CDR3 DNA is TGTGCCAGCAGAAGCGGGAACTCCTACGAGCAGTACTTC. It encodes CASRSGNSYEQYF.

This clonotype was observed a handful of times. The chain is built from TRBV7-2 and TRBJ2-5; unclear D gene. This CDR3 is 13 amino acids long. Trimming took 1 base from V and 0 from J, leaving 3 bases between them. The germline V gene encodes CDR1 SGHTA and CDR2 FQGNSA. CDR3 bases: TGTGCCAGCAGCTTAGTCCACCAAGAGACCCAGTACTTC. This encodes CASSLVHQETQYF.

This clonotype has a count of ten or more. This rearrangement joins TRBV20-1 to TRBJ2-1; TRBD2 aligns across 7 bases. The V segment lost 3 bases and the J segment 4 bases; nucleotides outside the gene matches: 6. Germline-derived CDR1 and CDR2 are DFQATT and SNEGSKA (reference sequence). The CDR3 has 14 residues. The CDR3 reads CSASYPGGYNEQFF. DNA for the CDR3: TGCAGTGCTAGTTACCCGGGAGGATACAATGAGCAGTTCTTC.

This clonotype was counted only a few times. This chain connects TRBV28 to TRBJ2-5; D is uncertain. V was cut by 6 bases and J by 4 bases, with 21 bases left in between. Germline lookup yields CDR1 MDHEN and CDR2 SYDVKM. This CDR3 has 16 amino acids. DNA of the CDR3: TGTGCCAGCAGCCACGCGGTGGTGGCCGTCGTAGAGACCCAGTACTTC. Translation gives CASSHAVVAVVETQYF.

This clonotype was recorded many times. The rearrangement joins TRBV20-1 to TRBJ2-5; D is uncertain. The germline gives CDR1 DFQATT, CDR2 SNEGSKA (reference sequence). V gave up 6 bases and J gave up 3 bases, with 8 bases separating them. This CDR3 has 11 amino acids. The CDR3 DNA sequence: TGCAGTGCAGCCCGGGAAGAGACCCAGTACTTC. This codes for CSAAREETQYF.

The chain links TRBV28 to TRBJ1-1; D unresolved. Germline lookup yields CDR1 MDHEN and CDR2 SYDVKM. Trimming removed 6 bases from V and 11 bases from J, with 19 bases in between. The CDR3 has 13 amino acids. The CDR3 DNA reads as TGTGCCAGCAGGACCCGAAATCGTCTTGGGGCTTTCTTT. Protein product: CASRTRNRLGAFF. Drawing the rest from reference TRBV28 and TRBJ1-1, the complete variable domain is DVKVTQSSRYLVKRTGEKVFLECVQDMDHENMFWYRQDPGLGLRLIYFSYDVKMKEKGDIPEGYSVSREKKERFSLILESASTNQTSMYLCASRTRNRLGAFFGQGTRLTVV.

This clonotype was counted a few times. This rearrangement joins TRBV10-3 to TRBJ2-2, with D perhaps TRBD1 or TRBD2 (6 bases each). The CDR3 loop spans 15 amino acids. The germline V gene encodes CDR1 ENHRY and CDR2 SYGVKD. Trimming stripped 7 bases from V and 7 bases from J, with 19 bases between. In DNA form, the CDR3 reads TGTGCCATCACCGAGTATCCGGGGGCGGTCGGGGAGCTGTTTTTT. This sequence encodes CAITEYPGAVGELFF.

This chain connects TRBV11-3 to TRBJ1-1, with 12 positions matching TRBD1. Germline loops: CDR1 SGHNT, CDR2 YENEEA. This CDR3 spans 18 amino acids. With 1 base clipped from V and 3 bases from J, the junction kept 9 bases outside the gene matches. The CDR3 here is CASSLVAGTGGGDTEAFF. CDR3 DNA sequence: TGTGCCAGCAGCTTAGTGGCCGGGACAGGGGGCGGGGACACTGAAGCTTTCTTT.

The sample holds many counts of this clonotype. The DNA is left out, because the CDR3 cannot be placed on it with certainty; the CDR3 is given as TCRdb lists it. J is TRBJ2-2 and V is TRBV7-3. The CDR3 extends over 14 residues, inclusive of both ends. CDR1 is SGHTA, CDR2 FQGTGA, per germline. Here the CDR3 reads CASSPAFGAGELFF.

The chain joins TRBV7-6 to TRBJ2-3; possibly TRBD2 for D (6 bases). Germline CDR1 reads SGHVS; CDR2 reads FNYEAQ. Trimming cost V 0 bases and J 4 bases, with 20 bases left between them. The CDR3 covers 18 residues. The CDR3 sequence is CASSLALGSQADPDTQYF. In nucleotides, the CDR3 is TGTGCCAGCAGCTTAGCCCTCGGGAGCCAGGCCGACCCAGATACGCAGTATTTT.

This chain connects TRBV24-1 to TRBJ2-2; perhaps TRBD1 as D (5 bases). Germline CDR1 and CDR2: KGHDR and SFDVKD. The length of the CDR3 is 13 residues. V lost 8 bases and J 5 bases, leaving 11 bases between the germline ends. This CDR3 is CATTSPGTGELFF. DNA for the CDR3: TGTGCCACCACATCCCCAGGGACCGGGGAGCTGTTTTTT.

This clonotype has ten or more counts. The V and J genes are TRBV12-3 or TRBV12-4 and TRBJ2-7; TRBD1 is a possible D gene (6 bases). The CDR3 consists of 15 residues. V was cut by 5 bases and J by 4 bases, with 18 bases left in between. The CDR3 reads CASSPKQGLIYEQYF. As DNA, the CDR3 is TGTGCCAGCAGTCCTAAACAGGGCTTGATATACGAGCAGTACTTC.

This clonotype has a handful of counts. This chain links TRBV4-2 with TRBJ2-1, with TRBD2 as a possible D gene (6 bases). V lost 0 bases, J lost 8 bases, and 17 bases lay in between. The CDR3 loop spans 16 amino acids. CDR1 LGHNA and CDR2 YNFKEQ come from the germline V gene. In DNA form, the CDR3 reads TGTGCCAGCAGCCAAGATCGGGGCGGGGCTGATGATGAGCAGTTCTTC. This encodes CASSQDRGGADDEQFF.

The sample holds many counts of this clonotype. The chain is built from TRBV28 and TRBJ1-5, with 7 bases lining up with TRBD1. V was clipped by 6 bases and J by 2 bases; unmatched bases: 1. The CDR3 has 13 amino acids. Germline V gene sequence: CDR1 MDHEN, CDR2 SYDVKM. CDR3 region: CASSGQGNQPQHF. The DNA of the CDR3 is TGTGCCAGCAGCGGACAGGGCAATCAGCCCCAGCATTTT.

The CDR3 spells CASSPGLAGGSAYNEQFF. The CDR3 nucleotides are TGTGCCAGCAGCCCGGGACTAGCGGGAGGGTCCGCCTACAATGAGCAGTTCTTC. The rearrangement joins TRBV11-1 to TRBJ2-1; 16 nucleotides agree with TRBD2. The V and J ends lost 5 bases and 2 bases, in that order; junction bases with no gene match: 6. The CDR3 consists of 18 residues. CDR1 and CDR2 from the germline V gene are SGHAT and FQDESV (reference sequence).